This section outlines one T cell receptor (beta chain) sequence together with its context. What it binds is not known. TCRdb keeps only in-frame clones here, not all; method: immunoSEQ multiplex PCR. The sample comprises some 1.1 million clones, approximately 75% of which are singletons, and approximately 0.9% rests with the top ten. Germline CDR1 is MDHEN and CDR2 is SYDVKM. The CDR3 is 11 amino acids. Trimming took off 5 bases at V and 8 bases at J, with 10 bases between the two ends. The sample belongs to a study of shared clonotypes between healthy human individuals. Study-wide results and limits: What naive subsets generally showed was a larger estimated richness than memory subsets showed.

The clonotype originates from a man aged 18 to 30 in good health. Some clones in this sample may be carry-over from other donors' samples. The sequenced sample was memory CD4+ T cells from PBMCs. Subset noted: CD45RA-negative fraction. The rearrangement uses TRBV28 and TRBJ2-7; no clear D gene. The CDR3 region has the DNA TGTGCCAGCAGTAACCGCCGGCAGCAGTACTTC. As protein: CASSNRRQQYF.